This T cell receptor (beta chain) was sequenced during a study of control samples from healthy donors and cancer patients. The V end lost 6 bases, the J end lost 2 bases, and 17 bases lay between the germline ends. The CDR3 runs 15 residues. CDR1 is SGDLS, CDR2 YYNGEE, per germline. Repertoires were generated with immunoSEQ multiplex PCR, while TCRdb's copy carries only in-frame clones and drops some. The sample lists 89,000 or so clones; around 87% were seen once. The receptor was isolated from a man aged 45-60 years in good health. The V and J genes are TRBV9 and TRBJ1-2; a possible D gene is TRBD1 (6 bases). The sequenced material came from blood. The CDR3: CASTLGGGGNYGYTF. In DNA, the CDR3 is TGTGCCAGCACCCTCGGGGGCGGGGGCAACTATGGCTACACCTTC.